The 28 T cell receptor beta chains below were found in one sample sequenced in a study of shared clonotypes between healthy human individuals. Sequencing used immunoSEQ multiplex PCR; TCRdb keeps in-frame clones, though not all of them. The profile shows 800,000 to 950,000 clones, 96% of them singletons. CD8 cells classed as naive were CD45RO-negative and positively selected for CCR7, excluding terminally differentiated effector memory CD45RA+ cells. The sample comprised naive CD8+ T cells sorted from blood. The receptor source for this set is a man younger than 45 in good health.

The chain links TRBV6-5 to TRBJ1-4, with 8 bases lining up with TRBD1. The germline gives CDR1 MNHEY, CDR2 SVGAGI. The length of the CDR3 is 15 residues. The ends lost 0 bases at V and 7 bases at J; junction bases unmatched: 4. The CDR3 sequence is CASSYSTGAGEKLFF. CDR3 in DNA: TGTGCCAGCAGTTACTCGACAGGGGCGGGTGAAAAACTGTTTTTT.

The chain is built from TRBV28 and TRBJ2-3, with D maybe TRBD2 (5 bases). CDR1 is MDHEN and CDR2 is SYDVKM in the germline V gene. The germline V and J ends were trimmed by 2 bases and 2 bases, with 8 bases remaining between them. CDR3 length: 14 amino acids. In DNA form, the CDR3 reads TGTGCCAGCAGTTTACCTAGCTCCACAGATACGCAGTATTTT. This gives the protein CASSLPSSTDTQYF.

The J gene is TRBJ1-3, the V gene TRBV10-3; a possible D gene is TRBD1 (5 bases). The CDR3 runs 17 residues. The ends were cut back, 1 base at V and 0 bases at J, with 13 bases in the middle. CDR1 and CDR2 (germline): ENHRY, SYGVKD. CDR3 loop: CAISELWTTTSGNTIYF. CDR3 coding DNA: TGTGCCATCAGTGAGTTGTGGACAACAACCTCTGGAAACACCATATATTTT.

This chain uses TRBV29-1 with TRBJ2-7; D possibly corresponds to TRBD2 (5 bases). Germline assignment: CDR1 SQVTM and CDR2 ANQGSEA. The CDR3 has 12 amino acids. With 5 bases removed from V and 3 bases from J, the gap between germline ends came to 11 bases. CDR3 bases: TGCAGCGTTAGCGGAGACTACTACGAGCAGTACTTC. This encodes CSVSGDYYEQYF.

The DNA of the CDR3 is TGCGCCAGCCGTAACATCGACAGGGGCTTCTACAATGAGCAGTTCTTC. Amino acids: CASRNIDRGFYNEQFF. The chain has TRBV5-1 and TRBJ2-1, with 8 bases that match TRBD1. Germline assignment: CDR1 SGHRS and CDR2 YFSETQ. The CDR3 is 16 amino acids. Unmatched junction bases numbered 12, after V lost 7 bases and J lost 3 bases.

This chain uses TRBV7-9 with TRBJ2-1; 8 bases map to TRBD2. Germline values: CDR1 SEHNR, CDR2 FQNEAQ (reference sequence). Germline trimming cut 3 bases from V and 4 bases from J; bases unmatched to any gene: 17. This CDR3 has 19 residues. The CDR3 nucleotides are TGTGCCAGCAGCTTGCCCGTAGGGATGTTAAGCGGGAGTTACAATGAGCAGTTCTTC. This codes for CASSLPVGMLSGSYNEQFF. Filled out from reference TRBV7-9 and TRBJ2-1, the complete variable domain reads DTGVSQNPRHKITKRGQNVTFRCDPISEHNRLYWYRQTLGQGPEFLTYFQNEAQLEKSRLLSDRFSAERPKGSFSTLEIQRTEQGDSAMYLCASSLPVGMLSGSYNEQFFGPGTRLTVL.

This chain uses TRBV7-9 with TRBJ1-1; D call uncertain. CDR1 and CDR2 (germline): SEHNR, FQNEAQ (reference sequence). V lost 4 bases and J lost 2, with 11 bases in between. CDR3 size: 14 residues. CDR3 sequence: CASSSSLVNTEAFF. CDR3 sequence (DNA): TGTGCCAGCAGCTCCAGTTTGGTTAACACTGAAGCTTTCTTT.

The chain recombines TRBV11-2 with TRBJ2-3, with D hard to call. Germline CDR1 SGHAT, CDR2 FQNNGV. Trimming took off 1 base at V and 1 base at J, with 6 bases between the two ends. CDR3 length: 14 residues. The CDR3 spells CASSLVVGTDTQYF. CDR3 coding DNA: TGTGCCAGCAGCTTAGTGGTCGGCACAGATACGCAGTATTTT.

Worth noting for this clone: Other nucleotide sequences from this sample produce the same CDR3. The chain is built from TRBV7-9 and TRBJ2-1; D gene ambiguous. Germline V CDR1 and CDR2: SEHNR, FQNEAQ (reference sequence). The V gene lost 0 bases and the J gene lost 2 bases, with 5 bases spanning the gap. The CDR3 runs to 14 residues. As DNA, the CDR3 is TGTGCCAGCAGCTTAGCAGGGCCCTACAATGAGCAGTTCTTC. Translation gives CASSLAGPYNEQFF.

The chain couples TRBV7-6 to TRBJ2-1; D may be TRBD1 or TRBD2 (5 bases each). Trimming took off 11 bases at V and 4 bases at J, with 12 bases between the two ends. Germline V lookup: CDR1 SGHVS, CDR2 FNYEAQ. The CDR3 covers 12 residues. In DNA form, the CDR3 reads TGTGCCGTCCGGGACCCATACAATGAGCAGTTCTTC. It codes for CAVRDPYNEQFF.

This chain joins TRBV7-2 and TRBJ2-7; 12 bases line up with TRBD2. CDR3 length: 16 residues. Germline CDR1 is SGHTA and CDR2 is FQGNSA. V trimming: 5 bases; J trimming: 0 bases; junction bases outside the gene matches: 5. The CDR3 reads CASSLPLAGGSYEQYF. The CDR3, as DNA: TGTGCCAGCAGCCTCCCACTAGCGGGGGGCTCCTACGAGCAGTACTTC.

The chain is built from TRBV5-1 and TRBJ1-1; the match to TRBD1 covers 9 bases. The V and J ends lost 4 bases and 3 bases, in that order; junction bases with no gene match: 7. The CDR3 sequence is 15 residues long. CDR1 is SGHRS and CDR2 is YFSETQ in the germline V gene. The CDR3 sequence: CASSTLQGADTEAFF. CDR3 DNA: TGCGCCAGCAGCACGCTACAGGGGGCTGACACTGAAGCTTTCTTT.

The chain combines TRBV25-1 with TRBJ1-2; maybe TRBD1 (5 bases). V was cut by 10 bases and J by 9 bases, with 15 bases left in between. Germline V gives CDR1 MGHDK, CDR2 SYGVNS. The CDR3 sequence is 11 residues long. The CDR3 region is CATGGGTSYTF. CDR3 DNA sequence: TGTGCCACGGGTGGAGGGACCAGCTACACCTTC.

The rearrangement links TRBV14 to TRBJ1-2, with 9 bases aligning to TRBD1. Trimming took 0 bases from V and 2 from J; bases not matched to a gene: 1. Looked up from germline, CDR1 is SGHDN and CDR2 is FVKESK. The length of the CDR3 is 15 residues. The CDR3 sequence: CASSQEGQGNYGYTF. The DNA for the CDR3 is TGTGCCAGCAGCCAAGAAGGACAGGGGAACTATGGCTACACCTTC. Complete variable domain (other parts from reference TRBV14 and TRBJ1-2): EAGVTQFPSHSVIEKGQTVTLRCDPISGHDNLYWYRRVMGKEIKFLLHFVKESKQDESGMPNNRFLAERTGGTYSTLKVQPAELEDSGVYFCASSQEGQGNYGYTFGSGTRLTVV.

V gene TRBV11-1 combines with J gene TRBJ2-1; TRBD2 might be the D (5 bases). The CDR3 is 12 residues long. Trimming stripped 4 bases from V and 6 bases from J, with 7 bases between. Germline CDR1 and CDR2: SGHAT and FQDESV (reference sequence). Here the CDR3 reads CASSSAGNEQFF. The DNA for the CDR3 is TGTGCCAGCAGCTCGGCGGGCAATGAGCAGTTCTTC.

The rearrangement joins TRBV7-9 to TRBJ2-7, with D possibly being TRBD1 (5 bases). Trimming removed 8 bases at V and 4 bases at J, with 9 bases between. The CDR3 covers 11 residues. Germline lookup yields CDR1 SEHNR and CDR2 FQNEAQ (reference sequence). CDR3 sequence (DNA): TGTGCCAGCGGACAAGGGTACGAGCAGTACTTC. Translated: CASGQGYEQYF. The full variable domain, rest sourced from reference TRBV7-9 and TRBJ2-7, is DTGVSQNPRHKITKRGQNVTFRCDPISEHNRLYWYRQTLGQGPEFLTYFQNEAQLEKSRLLSDRFSAERPKGSFSTLEIQRTEQGDSAMYLCASGQGYEQYFGPGTRLTVT.

The chain has TRBV5-1 and TRBJ1-1, with D unclear. CDR1 and CDR2 (germline): SGHRS, YFSETQ. Trimming stripped 6 bases from V and 4 bases from J, with 7 bases between. This CDR3 spans 11 amino acids. The CDR3: CASNHGTEAFF. The CDR3 DNA sequence: TGCGCCAGCAACCACGGCACTGAAGCTTTCTTT.

V gene TRBV10-2 combines with J gene TRBJ2-1; the D gene is possibly TRBD2 (6 bases). This CDR3 has 15 amino acids. V lost 0 bases, J lost 5 bases, and 11 bases lay in between. Germline V gene lookup returns CDR1 WSHSY and CDR2 SAAADI. CDR3 nucleotide sequence: TGCGCCAGCAGTGAGTCGGGTCTAGCGAACAATGAGCAGTTCTTC. Translating it yields CASSESGLANNEQFF.

This chain uses TRBV5-1 with TRBJ2-2, with 7 bases matching TRBD2. CDR3 length: 19 amino acids. Germline CDR1 SGHRS, CDR2 YFSETQ. After removal of 3 bases from V and 3 bases from J, the junction contained 17 bases not matched to a gene. The CDR3 DNA is TGCGCCAGCAGCTCGAGCTTTACTCGGACTAGTGGGGACACCGGGGAGCTGTTTTTT. Protein product: CASSSSFTRTSGDTGELFF.

Here the CDR3 reads CSVLLATDFSGANVLTF. The CDR3 nucleotides read TGCAGCGTCTTACTAGCGACCGATTTCTCTGGGGCCAACGTCCTGACTTTC. The rearrangement uses TRBV29-1 and TRBJ2-6; 7 nucleotides align to TRBD2. Trimming cost V 6 bases and J 0 bases; bases outside gene matches: 11. This CDR3 is 17 amino acids long. Germline lookup yields CDR1 SQVTM and CDR2 ANQGSEA.

This chain joins TRBV5-4 and TRBJ2-1; D unclear. CDR3 size: 13 residues. The germline V gene encodes CDR1 SGHNT and CDR2 YYREEE (reference sequence). The CDR3 here is CATAPHSYNEQFF. The CDR3 DNA sequence: TGTGCTACTGCCCCCCACTCCTACAATGAGCAGTTCTTC.

The genes are TRBV6-1 and TRBJ1-5; 8 bases are a match to TRBD1. V dropped 7 bases and J dropped 2; count of bases not matched to a gene: 7. Germline V gene sequence: CDR1 MNHNS, CDR2 SASEGT. The CDR3 has 15 amino acids. CDR3 sequence (DNA): TGTGCCAGCAATTTCTTACAGGGGGGCAATCAGCCCCAGCATTTT. Its translation is CASNFLQGGNQPQHF.

The V gene is TRBV11-2, the J gene TRBJ2-7, with 7 bases aligning to TRBD1. This CDR3 has 15 residues. Trimming at V came to 4 bases and at J to 4 bases, leaving 10 bases not matched to a gene. CDR1 and CDR2 (germline): SGHAT, FQNNGV. For the CDR3, the DNA is TGTGCCAGCAGCTCCCCAGACAGGGTATTATACGAGCAGTACTTC. It encodes CASSSPDRVLYEQYF.

The chain has TRBV2 and TRBJ1-4; D not resolved. This CDR3 has 11 residues. V was cut by 10 bases and J by 7 bases, with 10 bases left in between. Per the germline V gene, CDR1 is SNHLY and CDR2 is FYNNEI. The CDR3 protein is CAKKESEKLFF. Written as DNA, the CDR3 is TGTGCCAAAAAGGAGAGTGAAAAACTGTTTTTT.

V usage is TRBV6-4 and J usage is TRBJ1-2; the match to TRBD1 covers 7 bases. Germline V lookup: CDR1 MRHNA, CDR2 SNTAGT. With V trimmed by 6 bases and J by 3 bases, 22 bases remained unmatched. The length of the CDR3 is 19 residues. CDR3 sequence reads: CASSILRWDSRKIDYGYTF. In DNA, the CDR3 is TGTGCCAGCAGCATTTTACGTTGGGACAGCCGAAAAATCGACTATGGCTACACCTTC.

This clone was picked up one time. The chain links TRBV11-2 to TRBJ1-1; D gene uncertain. V gave up 3 bases and J gave up 5 bases, with 22 bases separating them. Germline CDR1 SGHAT, CDR2 FQNNGV. This CDR3 has 17 amino acids. The CDR3 nucleotides are TGTGCCAGCAGCTTGTCATTCCCGGGCCCCAGCCGGACTGAAGCTTTCTTT. Encoded protein: CASSLSFPGPSRTEAFF. Combining the CDR3 with reference TRBV11-2 and TRBJ1-1 gives the whole variable domain EAGVAQSPRYKIIEKRQSVAFWCNPISGHATLYWYQQILGQGPKLLIQFQNNGVVDDSQLPKDRFSAERLKGVDSTLKIQPAKLEDSAVYLCASSLSFPGPSRTEAFFGQGTRLTVV.

The chain joins TRBV19 to TRBJ2-2, with 11 positions matching TRBD2. The V and J ends lost 7 bases and 6 bases, in that order; junction bases with no gene match: 10. Looked up from germline, CDR1 is LNHDA and CDR2 is SQIVND (reference sequence). The CDR3 covers 16 residues. The DNA for the CDR3 is TGTGCCAGTACAACTATCGGACTAGCGGGCTCCGGGGAGCTGTTTTTT. Amino acids: CASTTIGLAGSGELFF.

V gene TRBV27 combines with J gene TRBJ2-5; 13 bases agree with TRBD2. CDR1 and CDR2 from the germline V gene are MNHEY and SMNVEV (reference sequence). The CDR3 totals 16 residues. V dropped 2 bases and J dropped 5; count of bases not matched to a gene: 5. The DNA for the CDR3 is TGTGCCAGCAGTTTAGGGGGACTAGCGGGAATGGAGACCCAGTACTTC. Translation gives CASSLGGLAGMETQYF.